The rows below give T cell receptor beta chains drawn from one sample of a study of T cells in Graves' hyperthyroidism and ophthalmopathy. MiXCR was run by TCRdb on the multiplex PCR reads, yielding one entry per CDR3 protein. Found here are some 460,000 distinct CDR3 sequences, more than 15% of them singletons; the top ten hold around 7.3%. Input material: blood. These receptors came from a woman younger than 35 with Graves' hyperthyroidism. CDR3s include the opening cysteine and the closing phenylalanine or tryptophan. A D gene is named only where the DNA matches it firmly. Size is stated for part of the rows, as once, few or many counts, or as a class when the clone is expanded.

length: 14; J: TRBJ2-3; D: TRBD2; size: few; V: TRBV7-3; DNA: TGTGCCAGCAGCTGGGGACTAGTTAAGGATACGCAGTATTTT; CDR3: CASSWGLVKDTQYF
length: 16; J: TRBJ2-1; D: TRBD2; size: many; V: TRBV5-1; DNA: TGCGCCAGCAGCTTGGCGGTGACTAGCGGGAGCAATGAGCAGTTCTTC; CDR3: CASSLAVTSGSNEQFF
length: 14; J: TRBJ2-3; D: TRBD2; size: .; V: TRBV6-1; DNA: TGTGCCAGCAGGACGGGAGGGCCTTTGGATACGCAGTATTTT; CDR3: CASRTGGPLDTQYF
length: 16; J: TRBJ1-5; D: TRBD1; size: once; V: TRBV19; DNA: TGTGCCAGTAAAGACAGGGGGGTTGGGACGGGTCAGCCCCAGCATTTT; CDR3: CASKDRGVGTGQPQHF
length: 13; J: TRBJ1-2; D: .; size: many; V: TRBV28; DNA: TGTGCCAGCAGTCCACGGGCAGACTATGGCTACACCTTC; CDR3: CASSPRADYGYTF
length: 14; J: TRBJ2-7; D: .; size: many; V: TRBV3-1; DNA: TGTGCCAGCAGCCTCGGACAGAGGGTCTACGAGCAGTACTTC; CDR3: CASSLGQRVYEQYF
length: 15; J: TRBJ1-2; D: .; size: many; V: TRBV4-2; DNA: TGTGCCAGCAGCCAAGTAAGGGGTGCAGACTATGGCTACACCTTC; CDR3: CASSQVRGADYGYTF
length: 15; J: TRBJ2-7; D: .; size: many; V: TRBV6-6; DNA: TGTGCCAGCAGTTACTCCCGGGGGAGCTCCTACGAGCAGTACTTC; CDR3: CASSYSRGSSYEQYF
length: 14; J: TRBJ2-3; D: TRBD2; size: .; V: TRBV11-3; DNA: TGTGCCAGCAGCGACCCACTAGCGGGGGATACGCAGTATTTT; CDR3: CASSDPLAGDTQYF
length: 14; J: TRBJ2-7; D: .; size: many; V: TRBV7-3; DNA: TGTGCCAGCAGCCCCCCAGGACGAGCCTACGAGCAGTACTTC; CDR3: CASSPPGRAYEQYF
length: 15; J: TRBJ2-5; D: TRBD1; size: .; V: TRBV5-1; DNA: TGCGCCAGCAGCTGGGACAGGGGGAAGGGAGAGACCCAGTACTTC; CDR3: CASSWDRGKGETQYF
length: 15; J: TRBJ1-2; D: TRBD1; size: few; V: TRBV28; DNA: TGTGCCAGCAGTTTATTACGGGGACAGGGCAATGGCTACACCTTC; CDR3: CASSLLRGQGNGYTF
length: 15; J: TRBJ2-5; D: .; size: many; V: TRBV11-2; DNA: TGTGCCAGCGGACCCCTCGGGGGATTCCAAGAGACCCAGTACTTC; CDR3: CASGPLGGFQETQYF
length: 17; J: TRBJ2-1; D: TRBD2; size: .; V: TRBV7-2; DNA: TGTGCCAGCAGCTTAGTGGTTAGCGGGGCCTCCTACAATGAGCAGTTCTTC; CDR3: CASSLVVSGASYNEQFF
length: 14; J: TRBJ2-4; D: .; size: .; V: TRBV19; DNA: TGTGCCAGTAGTATAGATTCAGGGAACGGCATTCAGTACTTC; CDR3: CASSIDSGNGIQYF
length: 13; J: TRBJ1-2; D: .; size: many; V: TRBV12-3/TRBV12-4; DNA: TGTGCCAGCAGTTTTCAACCTTCGGGGGGCTACACCTTC; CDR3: CASSFQPSGGYTF
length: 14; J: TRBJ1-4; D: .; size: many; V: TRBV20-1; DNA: TGCAGTGCTAGGTCCGCTTCGGTGGGGGAAAAACTGTTTTTT; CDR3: CSARSASVGEKLFF
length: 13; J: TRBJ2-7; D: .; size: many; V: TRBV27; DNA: TGTGCCAGCAGTTTATCAGGCGGGTACGAGCAGTACTTC; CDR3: CASSLSGGYEQYF
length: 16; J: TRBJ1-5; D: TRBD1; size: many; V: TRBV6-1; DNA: TGTGCCAGCAGTGGGCCGGGACAGGGCTGGGAACAGCCCCAGCATTTT; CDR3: CASSGPGQGWEQPQHF
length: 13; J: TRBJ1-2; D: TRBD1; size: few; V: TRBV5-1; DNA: TGCGCCAGCAGCTTGCGGCAGGGGGTTGGCTACACCTTC; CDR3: CASSLRQGVGYTF
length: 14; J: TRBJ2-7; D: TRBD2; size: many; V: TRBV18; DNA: TGTGCCAGCTCACCAGGGACTAGCGGGGACGAGCAGTACTTC; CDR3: CASSPGTSGDEQYF
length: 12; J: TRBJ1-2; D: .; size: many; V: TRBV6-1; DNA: TGTGCCAGCAGTTCGATAGGACAGTTTGCCACCTTC; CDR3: CASSSIGQFATF